The TCR beta chain described here comes from a study of blood T cell repertoires in COVID-19. For the study at large: The United States, Italy and Spain were the sources of the acute and convalescent COVID-19 samples. From T cells, B-cell-depleted T cells, or PBMCs came the material, which was cDNA or gDNA.

Germline V gene data show CDR1 as MNHEY and CDR2 as SVGAGI. This CDR3 has 13 amino acids. With V trimmed by 5 bases and J by 6 bases, 4 bases remained unmatched. Original methodology: Using reference gene primer amplification, nucleated cell counts were estimated. TCRdb keeps only in-frame clones here, not all; method: immunoSEQ multiplex PCR. That table gives V, J and clone size, and the DNA gave D and trimming. The table has about 180,000 clones, roughly 85% seen once. The chain joins TRBV6-5 to TRBJ1-5; TRBD1 aligns across 7 bases. The sequence came from a man in his 60s with acute or convalescent COVID-19. Sequencing used peripheral blood. DNA for the CDR3: TGTGCCAGCAGTAAACAGGGGTTTCAGCCCCAGCATTTT. This codes for CASSKQGFQPQHF.